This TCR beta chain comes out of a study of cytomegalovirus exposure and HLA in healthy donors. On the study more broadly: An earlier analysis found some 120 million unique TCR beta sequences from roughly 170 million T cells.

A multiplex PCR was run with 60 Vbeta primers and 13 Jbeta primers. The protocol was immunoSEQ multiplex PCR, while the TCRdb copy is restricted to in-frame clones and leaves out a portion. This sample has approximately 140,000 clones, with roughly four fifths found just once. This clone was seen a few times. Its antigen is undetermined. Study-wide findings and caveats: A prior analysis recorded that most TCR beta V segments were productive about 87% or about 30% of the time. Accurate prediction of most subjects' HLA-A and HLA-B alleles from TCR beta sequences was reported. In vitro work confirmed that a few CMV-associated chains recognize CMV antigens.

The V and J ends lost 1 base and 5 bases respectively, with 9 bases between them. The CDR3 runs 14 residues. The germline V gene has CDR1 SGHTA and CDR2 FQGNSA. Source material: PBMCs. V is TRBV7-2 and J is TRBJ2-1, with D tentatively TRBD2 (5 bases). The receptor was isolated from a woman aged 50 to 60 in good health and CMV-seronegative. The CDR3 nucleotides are TGTGCCAGCAGCTTAGGGAGGTCAGACAATGAGCAGTTCTTC. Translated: CASSLGRSDNEQFF. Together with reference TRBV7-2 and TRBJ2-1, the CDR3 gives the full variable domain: GAGVSQSPSNKVTEKGKDVELRCDPISGHTALYWYRQSLGQGLEFLIYFQGNSAPDKSGLPSDRFSAERTGGSVSTLTIQRTQQEDSAVYLCASSLGRSDNEQFFGPGTRLTVL.